Below, one T cell receptor beta chain is given with its context. Its cognate antigen is unknown. Investigators took approximately 9.4 milliliters of peripheral blood from every donor. The data were taken from a study of blood T cells in healthy people across ages. Primers used in a second PCR of about 7 to 12 cycles were a sample-barcoded 5' primer and a J-beta primer mix. Each of the cDNA molecules was tagged by a template-switch adaptor with 12 random nucleotides. Each single sample gave us at least 2.5 million CDR3-containing paired-end reads. TCRdb itself ran the 5' RACE reads through MiXCR, one entry per CDR3 protein. Among 730,000 or so distinct CDR3 sequences listed, roughly two fifths were seen once. The study's findings and limits: TCR beta diversity per million T cells fell roughly linearly with age.

The germline CDR1 and CDR2 sequences are DFQATT and SNEGSKA (reference sequence). This CDR3 contains 18 residues. With 1 base clipped from V and 0 bases from J, the junction kept 7 bases outside the gene matches. This TCR came from an older woman in good health. Material: blood. The V gene is TRBV20-1, the J gene TRBJ2-1, with 12 positions matching TRBD2. The CDR3 nucleotides are TGCAGTGCTAGAGTCGGGCTAGCGGGAGGGAGCTCCTACAATGAGCAGTTCTTC. Protein product: CSARVGLAGGSSYNEQFF.